The 30 T cell receptor beta chains below come from one sample, sequenced in a study of T cells after yellow fever vaccination. Using its own MiXCR run on the 5' RACE reads, TCRdb lists one record per CDR3 protein. The sample has about 220,000 distinct CDR3 sequences, 6.5% to 7.5% seen once. The specimen comprised CD4+ T cells sorted from PBMCs, sampled on the day of the yellow fever booster vaccination. The receptors shown here come from a man aged 25-45 years who received the YFV17D yellow fever vaccine.

The table lists this clonotype with many counts. The rearrangement links TRBV29-1 to TRBJ2-6; 11 nucleotides match TRBD1. The V gene's germline CDR1 is SQVTM and CDR2 ANQGSEA. V lost 7 bases and J lost 4; bases outside the gene matches: 12. This CDR3 is built from 17 residues. The CDR3 region has the DNA TGCAGCGACTTTCCTGGACAGGGGGCCCCCGGGGCCAACGTCCTGACTTTC. It codes for CSDFPGQGAPGANVLTF.

This clonotype was seen a handful of times. J is TRBJ2-7 and V is TRBV6-1; the match to TRBD1 covers 10 bases. The germline gives CDR1 MNHNS, CDR2 SASEGT. J was trimmed by 0 bases and V by 6 bases; bases with no gene match: 8. The CDR3 runs 16 residues. Here the CDR3 reads CASRRAGTGVSYEQYF. For the CDR3, the DNA is TGTGCCAGCAGAAGGGCCGGGACAGGGGTCTCCTACGAGCAGTACTTC.

Ten or more counts support this clonotype. The chain has TRBV10-3 and TRBJ2-2, with TRBD2 matching 10 bases. Germline V CDR1 and CDR2: ENHRY, SYGVKD. The CDR3 loop spans 17 amino acids. With V trimmed by 6 bases and J by 6 bases, 13 bases remained unmatched. CDR3 sequence: CAIRAGTSVLFSGELFF. CDR3 DNA sequence: TGTGCCATCAGGGCCGGGACTAGCGTTTTGTTCTCCGGGGAGCTGTTTTTT.

The chain combines TRBV5-1 with TRBJ1-6, with TRBD1 matching 8 bases. Germline V gene lookup returns CDR1 SGHRS and CDR2 YFSETQ. CDR3 length equals 14 residues. Germline trimming cut 4 bases from V and 9 bases from J; bases unmatched to any gene: 6. The CDR3: CASSPGQVVSPLHF. CDR3 in DNA: TGCGCCAGCAGCCCGGGACAGGTCGTTTCACCCCTCCACTTT.

The rearrangement links TRBV20-1 to TRBJ1-4, with TRBD1 identical over 7 bases. Germline trimming cut 6 bases from V and 0 bases from J; bases unmatched to any gene: 4. The CDR3 covers 14 residues. Germline values: CDR1 DFQATT, CDR2 SNEGSKA (reference sequence). CDR3 sequence reads: CSATGTATNEKLFF. CDR3 DNA: TGCAGTGCAACCGGGACAGCAACTAATGAAAAACTGTTTTTT.

V gene TRBV24-1 combines with J gene TRBJ2-7; TRBD2 matches 7 bases. Germline assignment: CDR1 KGHDR and CDR2 SFDVKD. J lost 5 bases, V lost 9 bases, and 12 bases had no gene match. The CDR3 is 14 residues long. In nucleotides, the CDR3 is TGTGCCACCGGATCAGCGGGAAGCTCGGACGAGCAGTACTTC. Protein: CATGSAGSSDEQYF.

This clonotype was recorded many times. The rearrangement uses TRBV28 and TRBJ2-3; the D gene is possibly TRBD1 (5 bases). Germline loops: CDR1 MDHEN, CDR2 SYDVKM. V dropped 7 bases and J dropped 10 bases, with 21 bases sitting between them. CDR3 length equals 14 residues. CDR3 in DNA: TGTGCCAGCACTCCTCCCCACAAAAGGGGTTCGCAGTATTTT. It yields the protein CASTPPHKRGSQYF.

This clonotype was counted many times. The DNA for the CDR3 is TGCAGCGTCCTACAGGGGGCAGATACGCAGTATTTT. Translation gives CSVLQGADTQYF. The chain couples TRBV29-1 to TRBJ2-3; TRBD1 matches at 8 bases. The CDR3 sequence is 12 residues long. Unmatched junction bases numbered 3, after V lost 6 bases and J lost 4 bases. Germline values: CDR1 SQVTM, CDR2 ANQGSEA.

The CDR3: CSASPGQGASYGYTF. In DNA form, the CDR3 reads TGCAGTGCTAGCCCGGGACAGGGGGCAAGCTATGGCTACACCTTC. The chain uses TRBV20-1 and TRBJ1-2, with 12 nucleotides matching TRBD1. There are 15 residues in the CDR3. The V segment lost 3 bases and the J segment 4 bases; nucleotides outside the gene matches: 6. Germline-derived CDR1 and CDR2 are DFQATT and SNEGSKA (reference sequence).

The chain carries TRBV3-1 and TRBJ2-1; 7 nucleotides line up with TRBD1. The ends lost 2 bases at V and 11 bases at J; junction bases unmatched: 15. CDR1 and CDR2 (germline): LGHDT, YNNKEL (reference sequence). The CDR3 runs to 16 residues. DNA for the CDR3: TGTGCCAGCAGCCAAAACGTAGCGCCGAAAGGGGGCAAGCAGTTCTTC. Translation gives CASSQNVAPKGGKQFF.

This chain joins TRBV5-1 and TRBJ2-7; 7 bases are a match to TRBD2. J gave up 2 bases and V 4 bases, and 15 bases lay outside the gene matches. The CDR3 covers 17 residues. Per the germline V gene, CDR1 is SGHRS and CDR2 is YFSETQ. CDR3 nucleotides: TGCGCCAGCAGCCGGACCCGGGGGGTGGAGTTGGCCTACGAGCAGTACTTC. Its protein product is CASSRTRGVELAYEQYF. The full variable domain, with the rest looked up from reference TRBV5-1 and TRBJ2-7, is KAGVTQTPRYLIKTRGQQVTLSCSPISGHRSVSWYQQTPGQGLQFLFEYFSETQRNKGNFPGRFSGRQFSNSRSEMNVSTLELGDSALYLCASSRTRGVELAYEQYFGPGTRLTVT.

This clonotype has a handful of counts. This chain uses TRBV14 with TRBJ1-6, with 7 bases lining up with TRBD1. Germline values: CDR1 SGHDN, CDR2 FVKESK. J gave up 5 bases and V 5 bases, and 6 bases lay outside the gene matches. The CDR3 has 15 amino acids. CDR3 DNA sequence: TGTGCCAGCAGCTACCGGGACAGTGATAATTCACCCCTCCACTTT. Translating it yields CASSYRDSDNSPLHF.

The J gene is TRBJ1-1, the V gene TRBV6-5, with TRBD1 as a possible D gene (6 bases). From germline, CDR1 is MNHEY and CDR2 SVGAGI. The CDR3 loop spans 13 amino acids. Trimming took 8 bases from V and 1 from J, leaving 11 bases between them. The CDR3 region is CASSYRANTEAFF. The CDR3 DNA sequence: TGTGCCAGCTCTTACAGGGCGAACACTGAAGCTTTCTTT.

This clonotype was seen repeatedly, ten times or more. The chain is built from TRBV20-1 and TRBJ2-1; D ambiguous. This CDR3 comprises 10 residues. Germline CDR1 reads DFQATT; CDR2 reads SNEGSKA (reference sequence). Trimming took 6 bases from V and 8 from J, leaving 8 bases between them. The CDR3 region has the DNA TGCAGTGCAGCTAGGTATGAGCAGTTCTTC. Amino acid sequence: CSAARYEQFF.

This clonotype was detected only a few times. The CDR3 nucleotides read TGTGCCAGTACCACCTCACGTGGGTACTCTAACACTGAAGCTTTCTTT. Translation gives CASTTSRGYSNTEAFF. The chain combines TRBV19 with TRBJ1-1; D not resolved. Per the germline V gene, CDR1 is LNHDA and CDR2 is SQIVND (reference sequence). V lost 7 bases to trimming and J lost 2 bases, with 20 bases between them. The CDR3 length is 16 residues.

This clonotype has only a few counts. The V and J genes are TRBV7-2 and TRBJ2-3; possible D gene TRBD2, 5 bases. Between the trimmed V and J ends, which lost 5 bases and 4 bases, there was a span of 13 bases. The germline CDR1 and CDR2 sequences are SGHTA and FQGNSA. The CDR3 runs to 14 residues. CDR3 sequence reads: CASSPRASSDTQYF. In DNA form, the CDR3 reads TGTGCCAGCAGCCCGAGGGCTAGTTCAGATACGCAGTATTTT. The complete variable domain, with remaining parts taken from reference TRBV7-2 and TRBJ2-3, reads GAGVSQSPSNKVTEKGKDVELRCDPISGHTALYWYRQSLGQGLEFLIYFQGNSAPDKSGLPSDRFSAERTGGSVSTLTIQRTQQEDSAVYLCASSPRASSDTQYFGPGTRLTVL.

The V gene is TRBV25-1, the J gene TRBJ1-5; the D is unclear. Trimming left V 4 bases short and J 0 bases short, with 7 bases between. This CDR3 is built from 14 residues. The germline V gene has CDR1 MGHDK and CDR2 SYGVNS. The CDR3 bases are TGTGCCAGCAGTGGAATTGGTAGCAATCAGCCCCAGCATTTT. Its protein product is CASSGIGSNQPQHF.

This clonotype was detected ten times or more. The genes are TRBV5-1 and TRBJ2-3; no firm D call. Germline values: CDR1 SGHRS, CDR2 YFSETQ. CDR3 length: 12 residues. Trimming left V 7 bases short and J 6 bases short, with 12 bases between. CDR3 DNA: TGCGCCAGCTCTCGTCAAGTGGATACGCAGTATTTT. Translation gives CASSRQVDTQYF.

Turning to this clonotype: One junction end disagrees with the germline gene, perhaps due to a read error. The CDR3 region has the DNA TGTGCTAGCAGCCAGGGACAAGACTTTAGCACAGATACGCAGTATTTT. It translates to CASSQGQDFSTDTQYF. The gene calls are TRBV7-7 and TRBJ2-3, with a weak D call TRBD1 (6 bases). Germline CDR1 is SSHAT and CDR2 is FNYEAQ (reference sequence). The CDR3 loop spans 16 amino acids.

This clonotype occurred a few times. The chain couples TRBV28 to TRBJ2-6; 9 bases fit TRBD1. The CDR3 sequence is 16 residues long. V lost 7 bases, J lost 3 bases, and 7 bases stayed unmatched. Germline values: CDR1 MDHEN, CDR2 SYDVKM. The CDR3 protein is CASKPGQGGGANVLTF. Written as DNA, the CDR3 is TGTGCCAGCAAGCCGGGACAGGGAGGTGGGGCCAACGTCCTGACTTTC.

This clonotype was detected ten times or more. The chain's CDR3 is CASSLSRRTSGNNEQFF. CDR3 bases: TGTGCCAGCAGCTTATCGAGAAGGACTAGCGGAAACAATGAGCAGTTCTTC. The V gene is TRBV7-2, the J gene TRBJ2-1, with 10 nucleotides matching TRBD2. The CDR3 contains 17 residues. Germline loops: CDR1 SGHTA, CDR2 FQGNSA. J gave up 5 bases and V 2 bases, and 9 bases lay outside the gene matches.

This chain connects TRBV14 to TRBJ2-5; no firm D call. CDR1 is SGHDN, CDR2 FVKESK, per germline. V lost 1 base, J lost 3 bases, and 6 bases lay in between. CDR3 length equals 13 residues. CDR3 protein: CASSQGSKETQYF. The DNA for the CDR3 is TGTGCCAGCAGCCAAGGGTCTAAAGAGACCCAGTACTTC.

This clonotype was seen a few times. The chain uses TRBV4-3 and TRBJ2-2; 8 bases are a match to TRBD2. V gave up 7 bases and J gave up 1 base; unmatched junction bases: 2. CDR3 length equals 14 residues. The germline CDR1 and CDR2 sequences are LGHNA and YSLEER. The CDR3: CASTREGNTGELFF. The CDR3 nucleotides read TGCGCCAGCACCCGGGAGGGGAACACCGGGGAGCTGTTTTTT.

This clonotype came up a few times. The CDR3: CASSLEGGRGQYF. The CDR3 DNA sequence: TGTGCCAGCAGCTTAGAAGGCGGGAGGGGGCAGTACTTC. The V gene is TRBV7-9, the J gene TRBJ2-7, with 9 positions matching TRBD2. The CDR3 runs 13 residues. The V gene end was trimmed by 1 base and the J gene end by 9 bases; junction bases not matched to a gene: 4. The germline V gene encodes CDR1 SEHNR and CDR2 FQNEAQ (reference sequence).

This clonotype was picked up many times. This chain links TRBV7-2 with TRBJ2-2; D is unresolved. V lost 0 bases to trimming and J lost 4 bases, with 3 bases between them. Germline lookup yields CDR1 SGHTA and CDR2 FQGNSA. This CDR3 has 13 amino acids. The CDR3 sequence: CASSLAGTGELFF. CDR3 bases: TGTGCCAGCAGCTTAGCGGGCACCGGGGAGCTGTTTTTT.

Remarks on this clonotype: This clone may be a read error of a much larger clone one base away. This chain connects TRBV20-1 to TRBJ2-1; perhaps TRBD2 as D (7 bases). The CDR3 has 16 residues. Germline CDR1 reads DFQATT; CDR2 reads SNEGSKA (reference sequence). CDR3 DNA: TGCATTGCTTCAAAGGGGGGCGGGAGACGGTACAATGAGCAGTTCTTC. Its translation: CIASKGGGRRYNEQFF.

The gene calls are TRBV5-1 and TRBJ1-4, with D possibly matching TRBD1 (5 bases). Germline V lookup: CDR1 SGHRS, CDR2 YFSETQ. This CDR3 spans 15 amino acids. Between the trimmed V and J ends, which lost 4 bases and 8 bases, there was a span of 18 bases. DNA of the CDR3: TGCGCCAGCAGCGGACAAAACCACGGGTCGGAAAAACTGTTTTTT. It translates to CASSGQNHGSEKLFF.

This clonotype was counted many times. The chain carries TRBV18 and TRBJ2-1; TRBD2 matches at 8 bases. Germline values: CDR1 KGHSH, CDR2 LQKENI. This CDR3 comprises 16 residues. V lost 3 bases, J lost 0 bases, and 4 bases stayed unmatched. CDR3 protein: CASSPGTRSSYNEQFF. The CDR3 DNA reads TGTGCCAGCTCACCGGGGACTAGGAGCTCCTACAATGAGCAGTTCTTC.

This clonotype was detected only a few times. The chain couples TRBV7-2 to TRBJ2-3; possibly TRBD2 for D (6 bases). V lost 2 bases and J lost 5, with 17 bases in between. Germline assignment: CDR1 SGHTA and CDR2 FQGNSA. CDR3 length: 16 amino acids. The CDR3 sequence is CASSLSARAGGDTQYF. The CDR3 DNA is TGTGCCAGCAGCTTAAGTGCGAGGGCCGGGGGAGATACGCAGTATTTT.

The CDR3 sequence is CCLSTGTTLSSYNEQFF. CDR3 DNA: TGCTGCTTATCAACCGGGACTACATTGAGTTCCTACAATGAGCAGTTCTTC. The chain combines TRBV20-1 with TRBJ2-1; TRBD2 matches 7 bases. CDR1 is DFQATT, CDR2 SNEGSKA, per germline (reference sequence). The CDR3 sequence is 17 residues long.